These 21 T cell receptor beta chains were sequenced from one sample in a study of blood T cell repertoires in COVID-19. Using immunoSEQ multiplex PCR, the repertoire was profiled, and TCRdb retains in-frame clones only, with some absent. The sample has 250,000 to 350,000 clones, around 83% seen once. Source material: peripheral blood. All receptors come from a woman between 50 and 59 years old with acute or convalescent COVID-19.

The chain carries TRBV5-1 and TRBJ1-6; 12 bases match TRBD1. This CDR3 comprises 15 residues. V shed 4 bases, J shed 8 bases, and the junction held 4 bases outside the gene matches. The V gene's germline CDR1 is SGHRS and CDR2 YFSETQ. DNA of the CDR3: TGCGCCAGCAGCACGGGACAGGGGGCTGATTCACCCCTCCACTTT. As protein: CASSTGQGADSPLHF.

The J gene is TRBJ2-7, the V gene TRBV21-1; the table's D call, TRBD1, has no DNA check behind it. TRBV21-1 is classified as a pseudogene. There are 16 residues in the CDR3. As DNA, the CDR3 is TGTGCCAGCAGCAGACCCTTGGACAAGGTTCCTCGGGAGCAGTACGTC. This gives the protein CASSRPLDKVPREQYV.

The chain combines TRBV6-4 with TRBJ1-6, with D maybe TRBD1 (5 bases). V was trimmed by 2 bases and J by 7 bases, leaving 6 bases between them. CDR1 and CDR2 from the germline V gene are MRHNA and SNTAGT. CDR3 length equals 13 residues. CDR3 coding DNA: TGTGCCAGCAGTGACAGGGGAAATTCACCCCTCCACTTT. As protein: CASSDRGNSPLHF.

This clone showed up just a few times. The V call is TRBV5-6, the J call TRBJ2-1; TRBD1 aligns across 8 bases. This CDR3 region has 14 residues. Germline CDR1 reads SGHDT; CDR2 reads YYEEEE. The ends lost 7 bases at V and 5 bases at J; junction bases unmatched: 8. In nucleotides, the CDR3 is TGTGCCAGCGGACGGACAGGGTCCGACAATGAGCAGTTCTTC. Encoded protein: CASGRTGSDNEQFF.

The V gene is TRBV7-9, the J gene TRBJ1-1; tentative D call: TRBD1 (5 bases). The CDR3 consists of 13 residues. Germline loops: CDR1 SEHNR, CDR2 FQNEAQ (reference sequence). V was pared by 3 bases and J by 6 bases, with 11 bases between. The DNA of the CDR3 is TGTGCCAGCAGCTTTACTCAGGGCTCTGAAGCTTTCTTT. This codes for CASSFTQGSEAFF.

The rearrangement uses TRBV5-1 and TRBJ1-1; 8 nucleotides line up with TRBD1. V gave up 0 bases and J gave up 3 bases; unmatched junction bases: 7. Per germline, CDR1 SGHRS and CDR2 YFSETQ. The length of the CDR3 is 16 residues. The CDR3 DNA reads TGCGCCAGCAGCTTGGGGGACAGGTTAAGGGACACTGAAGCTTTCTTT. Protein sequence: CASSLGDRLRDTEAFF.

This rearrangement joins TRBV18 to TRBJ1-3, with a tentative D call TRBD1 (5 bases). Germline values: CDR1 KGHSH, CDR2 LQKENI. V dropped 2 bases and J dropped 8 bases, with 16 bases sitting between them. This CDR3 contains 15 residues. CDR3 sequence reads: CASSPGPPAGDTIYF. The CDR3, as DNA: TGTGCCAGCTCACCAGGGCCCCCCGCGGGGGACACCATATATTTT.

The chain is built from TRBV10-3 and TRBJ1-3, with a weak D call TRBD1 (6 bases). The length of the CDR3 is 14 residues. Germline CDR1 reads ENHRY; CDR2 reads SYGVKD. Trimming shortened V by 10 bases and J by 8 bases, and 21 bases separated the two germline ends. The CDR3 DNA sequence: TGTGCCACCGAGGTCGGACAGACGCAAGACACCATATATTTT. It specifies CATEVGQTQDTIYF.

The CDR3 is CAIGEVTMIYEQYF. The CDR3, as DNA: TGTGCCATCGGAGAGGTGACTATGATCTACGAGCAGTACTTC. The V gene is TRBV10-3, the J gene TRBJ2-7; perhaps TRBD2 as D (5 bases). Germline V gene lookup returns CDR1 ENHRY and CDR2 SYGVKD. Trimming took off 8 bases at V and 3 bases at J, with 17 bases between the two ends. CDR3 length equals 14 residues.

CDR3 in amino acids: CASSQVAGAYNEQFF. CDR3 nucleotide sequence: TGCGCCAGCAGCCAAGTTGCAGGTGCCTACAATGAGCAGTTCTTC. The rearrangement uses TRBV4-1 and TRBJ2-1; D is undetermined. Trimming shortened V by 1 base and J by 2 bases, and 9 bases separated the two germline ends. Germline CDR1 MGHRA, CDR2 YSYEKL. CDR3 length equals 15 residues.

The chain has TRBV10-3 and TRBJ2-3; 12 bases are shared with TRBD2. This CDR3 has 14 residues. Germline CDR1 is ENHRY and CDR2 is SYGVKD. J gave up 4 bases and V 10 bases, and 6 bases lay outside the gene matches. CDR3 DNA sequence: TGTGCCAGTGGACTAGCGGGGAATTCAGATACGCAGTATTTT. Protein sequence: CASGLAGNSDTQYF.

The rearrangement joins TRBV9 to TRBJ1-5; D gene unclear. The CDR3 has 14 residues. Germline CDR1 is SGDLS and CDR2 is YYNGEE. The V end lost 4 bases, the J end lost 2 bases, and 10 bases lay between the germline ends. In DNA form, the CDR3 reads TGTGCCAGCAGCCTTGAGGGTGGCAATCAGCCCCAGCATTTT. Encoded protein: CASSLEGGNQPQHF. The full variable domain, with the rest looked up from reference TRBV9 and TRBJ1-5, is DSGVTQTPKHLITATGQRVTLRCSPRSGDLSVYWYQQSLDQGLQFLIQYYNGEERAKGNILERFSAQQFPDLHSELNLSSLELGDSALYFCASSLEGGNQPQHFGDGTRLSIL.

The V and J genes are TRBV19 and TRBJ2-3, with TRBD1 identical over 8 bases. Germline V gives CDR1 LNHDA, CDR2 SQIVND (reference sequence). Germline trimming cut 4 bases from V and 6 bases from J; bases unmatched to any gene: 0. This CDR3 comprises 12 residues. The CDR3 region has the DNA TGTGCCAGTAGTAACAGGGGGGATACGCAGTATTTT. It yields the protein CASSNRGDTQYF.

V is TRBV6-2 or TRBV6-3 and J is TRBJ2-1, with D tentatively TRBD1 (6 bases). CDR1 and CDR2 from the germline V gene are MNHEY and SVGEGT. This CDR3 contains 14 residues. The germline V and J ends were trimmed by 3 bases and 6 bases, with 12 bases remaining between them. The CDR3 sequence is CASSYFGGPNEQFF. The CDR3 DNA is TGTGCCAGCAGTTATTTTGGGGGCCCCAATGAGCAGTTCTTC.

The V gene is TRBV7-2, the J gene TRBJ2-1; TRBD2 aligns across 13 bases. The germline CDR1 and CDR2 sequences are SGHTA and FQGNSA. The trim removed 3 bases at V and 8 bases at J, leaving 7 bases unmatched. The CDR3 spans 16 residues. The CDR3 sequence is CASSFKGTSGNYEQFF. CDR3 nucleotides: TGTGCCAGCAGCTTCAAGGGGACTAGCGGGAACTATGAGCAGTTCTTC.

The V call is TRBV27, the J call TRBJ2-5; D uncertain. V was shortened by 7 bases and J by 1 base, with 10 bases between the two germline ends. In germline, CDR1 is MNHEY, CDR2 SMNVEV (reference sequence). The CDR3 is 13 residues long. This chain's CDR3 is CASTHPGQETQYF. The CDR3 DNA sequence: TGTGCCAGCACCCATCCAGGCCAAGAGACCCAGTACTTC.

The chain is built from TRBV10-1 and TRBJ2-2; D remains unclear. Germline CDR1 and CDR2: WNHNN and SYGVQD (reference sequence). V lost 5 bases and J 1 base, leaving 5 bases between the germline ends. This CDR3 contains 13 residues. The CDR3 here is CASSQQNTGELFF. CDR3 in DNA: TGCGCCAGCAGTCAACAGAACACCGGGGAGCTGTTTTTT.

This chain's CDR3 is CASSPNIPTGVWRAFF. The CDR3 region has the DNA TGTGCCAGCAGCCCTAATATTCCCACAGGGGTTTGGAGAGCTTTCTTT. This chain connects TRBV3-1 (or the pseudogene TRBV3-2) to TRBJ1-1; 7 bases fit TRBD1. The CDR3 runs 16 residues. The V gene end was trimmed by 4 bases and the J gene end by 10 bases; junction bases not matched to a gene: 18. Germline assignment: CDR1 LGHDT and CDR2 YNNKEL (reference sequence).

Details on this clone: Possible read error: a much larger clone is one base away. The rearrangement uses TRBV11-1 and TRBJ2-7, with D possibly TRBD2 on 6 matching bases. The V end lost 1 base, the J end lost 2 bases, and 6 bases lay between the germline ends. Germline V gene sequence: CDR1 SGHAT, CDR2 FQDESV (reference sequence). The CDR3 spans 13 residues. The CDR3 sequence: CASSLGLAYEQYF. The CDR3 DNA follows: TGTGCCAGCAGCTTAGGACTAGCCTACGAGCAGTACTTC.

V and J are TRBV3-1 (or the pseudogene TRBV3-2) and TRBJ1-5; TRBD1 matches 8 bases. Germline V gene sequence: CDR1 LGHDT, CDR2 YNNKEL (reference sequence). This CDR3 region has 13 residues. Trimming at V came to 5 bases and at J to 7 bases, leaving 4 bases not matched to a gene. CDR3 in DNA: TGTGCCAGCAGCGGGACAGGTGGGCAGCCCCAGCATTTT. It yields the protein CASSGTGGQPQHF.

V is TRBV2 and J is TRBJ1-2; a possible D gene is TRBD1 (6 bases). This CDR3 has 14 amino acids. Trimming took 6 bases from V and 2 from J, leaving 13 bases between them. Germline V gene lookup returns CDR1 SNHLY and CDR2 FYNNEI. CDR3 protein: CASRQTQGNYGYTF. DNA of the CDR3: TGTGCCAGCAGGCAGACGCAGGGGAACTATGGCTACACCTTC.